The 4 T cell receptor beta chains below all came from one sample that was sequenced in a study of brain T cells in children with intractable seizures. Here immunoSEQ multiplex PCR was the method, and the copy in TCRdb shows in-frame clones only, minus some. The sample has about 350,000 clones; 93% are singletons. Time point noted: blood from clinic visit 5 months post-surgery; TSC patient then seizure free. The sample in question was peripheral blood, obtained roughly 5 months after surgery. The receptors stem from a boy less than two years old with tuberous sclerosis and intractable seizures.

This clone has just one count. The rearrangement uses TRBV11-2 and TRBJ1-1; D uncertain. Germline CDR1 and CDR2: SGHAT and FQNNGV. V was pared by 4 bases and J by 2 bases, with 11 bases between. CDR3 length: 14 residues. DNA of the CDR3: TGTGCCAGCAGCTCCGTTCTCGGAAACACTGAAGCTTTCTTT. It translates to CASSSVLGNTEAFF.

The rearrangement uses TRBV5-1 and TRBJ2-1, with TRBD2 matching over 7 bases. This CDR3 contains 16 residues. The trim removed 0 bases at V and 4 bases at J, leaving 7 bases unmatched. CDR1 SGHRS and CDR2 YFSETQ come from the germline V gene. CDR3 sequence: CASSLAKASGYNEQFF. CDR3 coding DNA: TGCGCCAGCAGCTTGGCCAAGGCTAGCGGATACAATGAGCAGTTCTTC.

The genes are TRBV6-5 and TRBJ1-1, with a tentative D call TRBD1 (5 bases). V lost 8 bases and J 5 bases, leaving 12 bases between the germline ends. CDR3 length: 12 residues. CDR1 MNHEY and CDR2 SVGAGI come from the germline V gene. CDR3: CASAGSRTEAFF. The CDR3 nucleotides read TGTGCCAGCGCAGGGTCCAGGACTGAAGCTTTCTTT.

Written as DNA, the CDR3 is TGTGCCAGCAGTTTGTACGGACAGGGGTTCTCCGCTGAAGCTTTCTTT. Its protein product is CASSLYGQGFSAEAFF. The V gene is TRBV27, the J gene TRBJ1-1; TRBD1 agrees at 9 bases. Germline values: CDR1 MNHEY, CDR2 SMNVEV (reference sequence). Trimming at V came to 3 bases and at J to 6 bases, leaving 11 bases not matched to a gene. The CDR3 sequence is 16 residues long.